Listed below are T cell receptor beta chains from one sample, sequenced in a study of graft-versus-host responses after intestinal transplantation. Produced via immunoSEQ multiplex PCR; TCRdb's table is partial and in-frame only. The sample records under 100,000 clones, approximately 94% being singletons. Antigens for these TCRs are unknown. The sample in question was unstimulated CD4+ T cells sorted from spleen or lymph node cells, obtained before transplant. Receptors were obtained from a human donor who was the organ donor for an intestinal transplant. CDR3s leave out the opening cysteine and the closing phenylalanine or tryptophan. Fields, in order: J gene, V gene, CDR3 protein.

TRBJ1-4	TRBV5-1	ASSSGTGVNEKLF
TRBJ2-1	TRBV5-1	ASSLGRGGQNEQF
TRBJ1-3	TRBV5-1	ASSLGSAGSGNTIY
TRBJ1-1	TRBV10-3	AISEGQRGTEAF
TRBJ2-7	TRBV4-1	ASSQGFGGKTYEQY
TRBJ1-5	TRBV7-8	ASSPGGRNNQPQH
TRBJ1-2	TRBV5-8	ASSLAYGYT
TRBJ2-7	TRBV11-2	ASSTHMAAYEQY
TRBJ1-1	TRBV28	ASSSDPGHGGAF
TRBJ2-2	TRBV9	ASSPHIRSGNNTGELF
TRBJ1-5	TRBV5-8	ASSQGYSNQPQH
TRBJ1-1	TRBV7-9	ASSPGRPSAEAF
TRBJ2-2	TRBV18	ASSPLGQSNTGELF
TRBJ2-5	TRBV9	ASSAGERGDMETQY
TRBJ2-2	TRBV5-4	ASSWIDRETGELF
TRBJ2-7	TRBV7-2	ASSSDRGYEQY
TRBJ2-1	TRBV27	ASTGRAIGEQF
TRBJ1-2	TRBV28	ASSTQGGWGYGYT
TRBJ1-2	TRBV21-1	AAAGIGYGYT
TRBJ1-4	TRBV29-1	SAEVGTGREKLF
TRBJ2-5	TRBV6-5	ASSAAGGMKTQY
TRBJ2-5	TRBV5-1	ASSLGRGGLETQY
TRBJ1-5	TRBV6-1	ASSDRQAYYQPQH
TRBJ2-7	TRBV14	ASSQDPWGVNEQY
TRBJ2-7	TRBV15	ATSRDLDRGSSYEQY
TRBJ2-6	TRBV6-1	ASSETGRNSGANVLT
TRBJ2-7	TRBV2	ASERQGVSYEQY
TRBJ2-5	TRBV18	ASSPSSGFETQY
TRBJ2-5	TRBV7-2	ASSPSEGYQETQY
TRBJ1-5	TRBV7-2	ASSRDRGQPQH
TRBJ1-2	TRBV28	ASSLLGRIQPNYGYT
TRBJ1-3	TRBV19	ASPLIHGPLSSGNTIY
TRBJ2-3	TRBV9	ASSLAGGADTQY
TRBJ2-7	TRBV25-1	ASSEWLERGTEQY
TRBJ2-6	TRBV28	ASSLRTGRTGANVLT
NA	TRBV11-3	ASSLVAGASPYEQY
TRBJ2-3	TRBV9	ASRGLAGTDTQY
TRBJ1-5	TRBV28	ASSLPRSNQPQH
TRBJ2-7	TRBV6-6	ASRKGTGMDEQY
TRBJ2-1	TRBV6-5	ASSLQGVAYNEQF
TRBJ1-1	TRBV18	ASSGTRTGGGVNTEAF
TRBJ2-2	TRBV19	ASSIKILYPPSTANTGELF
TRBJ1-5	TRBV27	ASSSTLRDRGPYSSNQPQH
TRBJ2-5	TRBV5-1	ASRTTGTRETQY
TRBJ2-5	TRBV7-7	ASSLLAEYQETQY
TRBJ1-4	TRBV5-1	ASSPGQANEKLF
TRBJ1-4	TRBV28	ASSSQGYEKLF
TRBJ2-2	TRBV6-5	ASRGDRVGELF
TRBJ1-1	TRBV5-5	ASSYISQGEAF
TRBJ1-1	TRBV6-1	ASSEVGGAEAF
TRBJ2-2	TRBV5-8	ASSFQAGVGTGELF
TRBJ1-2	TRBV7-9	ASSLGQEPNYGYT
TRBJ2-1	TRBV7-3	ASSLKITANEQF
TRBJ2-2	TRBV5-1	ASSGGRGGGELF
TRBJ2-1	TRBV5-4	ASSSANEQF